This passage covers 20 T cell receptor beta chains from one sample sequenced in a study of T-cell memory formation after mild COVID-19. A single record per CDR3 protein comes from TCRdb applying MiXCR to the 5' RACE reads. The sample contains just over 350,000 distinct CDR3 sequences, under 15% of which appear only once. The specimen was PBMCs or a T cell subset sorted from them (not recorded which). These TCRs come from a man between 18 and 29 years old who had mild COVID-19 (a few samples of this study predate the infection). Cell type and time point are not known.

This clonotype was recorded a few times. The chain employs TRBV15 and TRBJ2-5; 7 bases align to TRBD2. This CDR3 spans 15 amino acids. CDR1 is LNHNV and CDR2 is YYDKDF in the germline V gene (reference sequence). The ends lost 0 bases at V and 5 bases at J; junction bases unmatched: 6. The CDR3 reads CATSRDLWGGETQYF. CDR3 DNA sequence: TGTGCCACCAGCAGAGATCTCTGGGGGGGGGAGACCCAGTACTTC.

This clonotype was seen more than once but under ten times. The rearrangement links TRBV6-2 or TRBV6-3 to TRBJ1-2; TRBD1 aligns across 8 bases. The CDR3 covers 13 residues. Looked up from germline, CDR1 is MNHEY and CDR2 is SVGEGT. V dropped 5 bases and J dropped 7; count of bases not matched to a gene: 6. Here the CDR3 reads CASSPWTGTGYTF. As DNA, the CDR3 is TGTGCCAGCAGTCCGTGGACAGGGACTGGCTACACCTTC.

This clonotype has a count of ten or more. V gene TRBV5-4 combines with J gene TRBJ2-1; D remains ambiguous. V was clipped by 5 bases and J by 0 bases, with 12 bases between them. CDR1 is SGHNT, CDR2 YYREEE, per germline (reference sequence). The CDR3 is made up of 15 amino acids. The CDR3 reads CASSRALSSYNEQFF. The CDR3, as DNA: TGTGCCAGCAGTAGGGCCCTGAGCTCCTACAATGAGCAGTTCTTC. The full variable domain, with the rest looked up from reference TRBV5-4 and TRBJ2-1, is ETGVTQSPTHLIKTRGQQVTLRCSSQSGHNTVSWYQQALGQGPQFIFQYYREEENGRGNFPPRFSGLQFPNYSSELNVNALELDDSALYLCASSRALSSYNEQFFGPGTRLTVL.

This chain links TRBV5-1 with TRBJ2-1; 10 bases agree with TRBD2. This CDR3 comprises 17 residues. V dropped 0 bases and J dropped 4; count of bases not matched to a gene: 7. The germline CDR1 and CDR2 sequences are SGHRS and YFSETQ. DNA for the CDR3: TGCGCCAGCAGCTTGGCCCTCGGTAGCGGGGGGTACAATGAGCAGTTCTTC. This gives the protein CASSLALGSGGYNEQFF.

The genes are TRBV19 and TRBJ2-1; weak D call: TRBD1 (5 bases). This CDR3 region has 15 residues. Per germline, CDR1 LNHDA and CDR2 SQIVND (reference sequence). V was clipped by 8 bases and J by 4 bases, with 18 bases between them. The CDR3 is CASSPLDRRYNEQFF. In DNA, the CDR3 is TGTGCCAGTTCCCCCCTTGACAGACGATACAATGAGCAGTTCTTC. The full variable domain, its missing parts supplied by reference TRBV19 and TRBJ2-1, is DGGITQSPKYLFRKEGQNVTLSCEQNLNHDAMYWYRQDPGQGLRLIYYSQIVNDFQKGDIAEGYSVSREKKESFPLTVTSAQKNPTAFYLCASSPLDRRYNEQFFGPGTRLTVL.

The chain uses TRBV24-1 and TRBJ1-5; D unresolved. Trimming shortened V by 3 bases and J by 4 bases, and 6 bases separated the two germline ends. The CDR3 extends over 13 amino acids. Per the germline V gene, CDR1 is KGHDR and CDR2 is SFDVKD. The DNA for the CDR3 is TGTGCCACCAGTGATCGGAGTAATCAGCCCCAGCATTTT. Amino acid sequence: CATSDRSNQPQHF.

CDR3 sequence (DNA): TGTGCCAGCTCACCACCCTCAGGGGGAGAGACCCAGTACTTC. Translation gives CASSPPSGGETQYF. The chain employs TRBV18 and TRBJ2-5, with TRBD1 matching over 7 bases. Germline V gene lookup returns CDR1 KGHSH and CDR2 LQKENI. The CDR3 covers 14 residues. Trimming cost V 0 bases and J 4 bases; bases outside gene matches: 2. Looking up the rest from reference TRBV18 and TRBJ2-5 gives the full variable domain: NAGVMQNPRHLVRRRGQEARLRCSPMKGHSHVYWYRQLPEEGLKFMVYLQKENIIDESGMPKERFSAEFPKEGPSILRIQQVVRGDSAAYFCASSPPSGGETQYFGPGTRLLVL.

This clonotype was seen only a few times. The chain carries TRBV5-6 and TRBJ1-2, with unresolved D. The germline gives CDR1 SGHDT, CDR2 YYEEEE. V lost 2 bases to trimming and J lost 6 bases, with 11 bases between them. This CDR3 comprises 13 residues. Here the CDR3 reads CASSLLWGDGYTF. CDR3 coding DNA: TGTGCCAGCAGCTTACTCTGGGGAGATGGCTACACCTTC.

This clonotype has at least ten counts. This rearrangement joins TRBV5-1 to TRBJ2-1, with TRBD1 matching over 7 bases. Germline CDR1 is SGHRS and CDR2 is YFSETQ. Trimming cost V 4 bases and J 7 bases; bases outside gene matches: 8. The CDR3 is made up of 14 amino acids. The chain's CDR3 is CASSETGSSNEQFF. In DNA form, the CDR3 reads TGCGCCAGCAGCGAGACAGGGTCATCGAATGAGCAGTTCTTC.

This chain joins TRBV7-2 and TRBJ2-3; TRBD2 might be the D (6 bases). This CDR3 comprises 16 residues. The germline gives CDR1 SGHTA, CDR2 FQGNSA. Trimming removed 2 bases from V and 2 bases from J, with 14 bases in between. Written as DNA, the CDR3 is TGTGCCAGCAGCTTAATCGGGGGACCCTCCACAGATACGCAGTATTTT. Its translation: CASSLIGGPSTDTQYF.

This clonotype was counted a few times. The CDR3 here is CASSQSGFPNTGELFF. The CDR3 DNA reads TGCGCCAGCAGCCAATCCGGCTTCCCGAACACCGGGGAGCTGTTTTTT. This sequence joins TRBV4-1 and TRBJ2-2; no clear D. CDR1 MGHRA and CDR2 YSYEKL come from the germline V gene. The CDR3 has 16 residues. The germline V and J ends were trimmed by 2 bases and 0 bases, with 10 bases remaining between them.

A few counts support this clonotype. The chain combines TRBV7-9 with TRBJ2-2, with 7 bases lining up with TRBD2. Trimming removed 6 bases from V and 1 base from J; junction bases left unmatched: 5. The length of the CDR3 is 15 residues. Germline V gene data show CDR1 as SEHNR and CDR2 as FQNEAQ (reference sequence). As DNA, the CDR3 is TGTGCCAGCAGAATACCGGGGGGGAACACCGGGGAGCTGTTTTTT. It yields the protein CASRIPGGNTGELFF.

To note about this clonotype: It is unclear where the CDR3 begins or ends on the DNA, so no DNA is shown, and the CDR3 is as TCRdb lists it. The genes are TRBV3-2 and TRBJ1-4. TRBV3-2 is an annotated pseudogene. The CDR3 length is 15 residues, termini included. The CDR3: CASSQVAVGNKKLFF.

This clonotype appeared a few times. The rearrangement links TRBV7-9 to TRBJ2-3; D is perhaps TRBD2 (5 bases). V was shortened by 3 bases and J by 7 bases, with 14 bases between the two germline ends. The V gene's germline CDR1 is SEHNR and CDR2 FQNEAQ (reference sequence). The CDR3 has 14 amino acids. CDR3 bases: TGTGCCAGCAGCTTCGGACTTGCGTGGAATACGCAGTATTTT. It specifies CASSFGLAWNTQYF.

The chain joins TRBV7-9 to TRBJ1-6; 11 bases are a match to TRBD1. This CDR3 comprises 21 residues. CDR1 is SEHNR and CDR2 is FQNEAQ in the germline V gene (reference sequence). The J segment lost 3 bases and the V segment lost 1 base, leaving 14 bases of the junction unmatched. The CDR3 DNA reads TGTGCCAGCAGCTTAGTAAGATGGAGCCGGGACAGGGGGGACTATAATTCACCCCTCCACTTT. It specifies CASSLVRWSRDRGDYNSPLHF.

The genes are TRBV6-1 and TRBJ1-1; possible D gene TRBD1, 5 bases. The V gene's germline CDR1 is MNHNS and CDR2 SASEGT. Trimming left V 3 bases short and J 1 base short, with 6 bases between. The CDR3 extends over 13 amino acids. CDR3 DNA sequence: TGTGCCAGCAGTGACGGACAGAACACTGAAGCTTTCTTT. Amino acid sequence: CASSDGQNTEAFF.

The chain couples TRBV4-3 to TRBJ2-1; 8 nucleotides line up with TRBD1. V was clipped by 1 base and J by 3 bases; unmatched bases: 5. Looked up from germline, CDR1 is LGHNA and CDR2 is YSLEER. This CDR3 is built from 16 residues. The CDR3 nucleotides are TGCGCCAGCAGCCAAGCTGCACAGGGGGTCTACAATGAGCAGTTCTTC. Amino acids: CASSQAAQGVYNEQFF.

The V call is TRBV2, the J call TRBJ2-7, with 7 positions matching TRBD2. The CDR3 covers 14 residues. Germline CDR1 is SNHLY and CDR2 is FYNNEI. With V trimmed by 8 bases and J by 1 base, 8 bases remained unmatched. The CDR3 sequence is CASLSGGGSYEQYF. The CDR3 region has the DNA TGTGCCAGCCTATCTGGCGGGGGATCCTACGAGCAGTACTTC. Filled out from reference TRBV2 and TRBJ2-7, the complete variable domain reads EPEVTQTPSHQVTQMGQEVILRCVPISNHLYFYWYRQILGQKVEFLVSFYNNEISEKSEIFDDQFSVERPDGSNFTLKIRSTKLEDSAMYFCASLSGGGSYEQYFGPGTRLTVT.

The CDR3 spells CASSDGRVGETQYF. CDR3 bases: TGTGCCAGCAGTGACGGCAGGGTGGGAGAGACCCAGTACTTC. J is TRBJ2-5 and V is TRBV2, with D possibly being TRBD1 (5 bases). V gave up 3 bases and J gave up 4 bases, with 12 bases separating them. Germline V gives CDR1 SNHLY, CDR2 FYNNEI. The CDR3 is 14 residues long.

In its sample, this clonotype was seen many times. The V call is TRBV4-3, the J call TRBJ2-5, with a tentative D call TRBD2 (7 bases). The V end lost 4 bases, the J end lost 4 bases, and 13 bases lay between the germline ends. Germline lookup yields CDR1 LGHNA and CDR2 YSLEER. This CDR3 contains 14 residues. CDR3 nucleotide sequence: TGCGCCAGCAGCCTAAAGGGGGGGGTAGAGACCCAGTACTTC. This translates into CASSLKGGVETQYF.